This T cell receptor (beta chain) emerged from a study of shared clonotypes between healthy human individuals. Whole-study context: A donor's plate count was three for CD4 naive and three for CD4 memory; CD8 naive had two and CD8 memory one.

General observations from the study: Generation of non-shared clonotypes was less probable than generation of clonotypes shared by all four donors. Sampling used blood alone; tissue repertoires probably differ.

Naive CD8 cells lacked CD45RO and underwent positive selection for CCR7, leaving out terminally differentiated effector memory CD45RA+ cells. Turning to this clone: Its target is unknown. The identical CDR3 is also encoded by other nucleotide sequences in the sample.

In germline, CDR1 is SGDLS, CDR2 YYNGEE. V gave up 0 bases and J gave up 6 bases, with 6 bases separating them. This CDR3 contains 13 residues. Several immunoSEQ plates received, in even portions, the genomic DNA of each subset. This table comes from immunoSEQ multiplex PCR, and its TCRdb copy is limited to in-frame clones, with some not included. The data contain approximately 1.9 million clones, 93% of them singletons. The sequencing input was naive CD8+ T cells from PBMCs. The V and J genes are TRBV9 and TRBJ2-2, with D unclear. The receptor was isolated from a man aged 18-30 years in good health. Some clones in this sample may be carry-over from other donors' samples. The CDR3 DNA is TGTGCCAGCAGCGTAGGGAGCCCCGGGGAGCTGTTTTTT. Its protein product is CASSVGSPGELFF.